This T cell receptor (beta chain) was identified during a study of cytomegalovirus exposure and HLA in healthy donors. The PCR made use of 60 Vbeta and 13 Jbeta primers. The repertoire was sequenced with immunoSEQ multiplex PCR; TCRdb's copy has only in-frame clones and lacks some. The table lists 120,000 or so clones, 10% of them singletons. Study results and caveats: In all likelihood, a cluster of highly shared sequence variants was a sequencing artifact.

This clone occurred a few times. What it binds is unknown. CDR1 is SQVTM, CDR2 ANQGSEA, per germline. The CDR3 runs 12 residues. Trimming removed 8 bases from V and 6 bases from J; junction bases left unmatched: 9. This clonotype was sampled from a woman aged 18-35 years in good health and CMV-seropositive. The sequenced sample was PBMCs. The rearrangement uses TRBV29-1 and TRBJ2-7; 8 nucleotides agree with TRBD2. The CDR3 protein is CSHGTSPFEQYF. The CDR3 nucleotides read TGCAGCCACGGGACTAGTCCCTTCGAGCAGTACTTC.